One TCR beta chain is described in this entry. As yet, its antigen is unknown. This record belongs to a study of cytotoxic CD8 clonotypes in ibrutinib-treated CLL. Study at large: The cohort had around 10 relapsed/refractory and over 14 treatment-naive patients, 17 to 18 IGHV unmutated. Study-wide results and limits: Clonality measured at baseline exceeded age-matched healthy donors, tracking circulating CD8+ T-cell counts. Clonality climbed at ibrutinib response, then dropped toward baseline at progression.

Investigators sought sequencing depths of between 1 in 200,000 and 1 in 1 million T cells. This table comes from immunoSEQ multiplex PCR, and its TCRdb copy is limited to in-frame clones, with some not included. The sample contains 130,000 to 150,000 clones, around 80% of which appear only once. The germline V gene encodes CDR1 SQVTM and CDR2 ANQGSEA. Trimming pared 7 bases from V and 0 bases from J, leaving 10 bases between. The CDR3 runs to 13 residues. Material: PBMCs, obtained after 12 months of ibrutinib treatment. V usage is TRBV29-1 and J usage is TRBJ2-4; D may match TRBD1 or TRBD2 (5 bases each). The source is a human donor with chronic lymphocytic leukemia. CDR3 protein: CSARGVAKNIQYF. CDR3 in DNA: TGCAGCGCAAGAGGGGTAGCCAAAAACATTCAGTACTTC.